Listed below are T cell receptor beta chains from one sample, sequenced in a study of blood T cell repertoires in COVID-19. Assay used: immunoSEQ multiplex PCR; TCRdb lists only in-frame clones, some missing. The table shows approximately 150,000 clones, with approximately 90% occurring only once. Sequenced: peripheral blood. These receptors were collected from a man aged 50-59 years who had recovered from COVID-19. Each CDR3 is given with its conserved first and last residue. The order of the fields is clone size, D gene, V gene, J gene, CDR3 DNA, CDR3 protein. The D gene is left open where the match is weak. Size values are once, few and many counts, or a class for expanded clones, and some rows have none.

once,NA,TRBV27,TRBJ1-4,TGTGCCAGCAGTTTCCGCCCCCAGGGGCAAGGAGAAAAACTGTTTTTT,CASSFRPQGQGEKLFF
NA,NA,TRBV7-2,TRBJ2-5,TGTGCCAGCAGCTTACCACAGGGAGCGAAAGAGACCCAGTACTTC,CASSLPQGAKETQYF
NA,NA,TRBV19,TRBJ2-5,TGTGCCAGTAGTCGAGCGGGCCAAGAGACCCAGTACTTC,CASSRAGQETQYF
NA,TRBD1,TRBV7-2,TRBJ1-5,TGTGCCAGCAGCTTAGACAGGGGGCAGGGTCAGCCCCAGCATTTT,CASSLDRGQGQPQHF
NA,TRBD1,TRBV6-5,TRBJ1-1,TGTGCCAGCAAGAGGGACAGGGGTCCAGTTGAAGCTTTCTTT,CASKRDRGPVEAFF
NA,NA,TRBV21-1,TRBJ2-7,TGTGCCAGCAGCGGGAAAGCTTGGACTAGCGGGTCGTGGGCCTTC,CASSGKAWTSGSWAF
once,TRBD2,TRBV9,TRBJ2-1,TGTGCCAGCAGCGTAGGCACTAGCGGGGGCTACTCCTACAATGAGCAGTTCTTC,CASSVGTSGGYSYNEQFF
NA,TRBD1,TRBV18,TRBJ2-7,TGTGCCAGCTCACCAAAGACAGGGGGCCTTTCCTCCTACGAGCAGTACTTC,CASSPKTGGLSSYEQYF
NA,TRBD1,TRBV6-5,TRBJ2-5,TGTGCCAGCACTTACGGGACAGGCGCTCAAGAGACCCAGTACTTC,CASTYGTGAQETQYF
NA,NA,TRBV18,TRBJ2-2,TGTGCCAGCCCTGGACAGTCGAACACCGGGGAGCTGTTTTTT,CASPGQSNTGELFF
NA,NA,TRBV10-1,TRBJ2-7,TGCGCCAGCAGTGAGAGGGGTTACGAGCAGTACTTC,CASSERGYEQYF
NA,NA,TRBV3-1/TRBV3-2,TRBJ2-1,TGTGCCAGCAGCCGGCGCGCTAGCGAACTCAAGGGGCAGTTCTTC,CASSRRASELKGQFF
NA,TRBD1,TRBV7-2,TRBJ2-7,TGTGCCAGCAGCCGGACAGGGGGCGACTACGAGCAGTACTTC,CASSRTGGDYEQYF
NA,TRBD2,TRBV3-1/TRBV3-2,TRBJ2-7,TGTGCCAGCAGCCCGAGGACTAGTGCGCACGAGCAGTACTTC,CASSPRTSAHEQYF
NA,TRBD1,TRBV5-6,TRBJ1-2,TGTGCCAGCAGCTTGCAGGGGGCGGTCTATGGCTACACCTTC,CASSLQGAVYGYTF
NA,TRBD1,TRBV4-2,TRBJ1-2,TGTGCCAGCAGCCTTTCGATACCCGGGACAGCCGGGCAGGACTATGGCTACACCTTC,CASSLSIPGTAGQDYGYTF
NA,NA,TRBV5-4,TRBJ2-3,TGTGCCAGCAGCTTCGGCGGGATTAGCACAGATACGCAGTATTTT,CASSFGGISTDTQYF
NA,NA,TRBV10-3,TRBJ2-1,TGTGCCATCAAATTTACCACAGGGAATGAGCAGTTCTTC,CAIKFTTGNEQFF
NA,TRBD2,TRBV9,TRBJ2-3,TGTGCCAGCAGCGTAGAGGCGGGGGGATACACAGATACGCAGTATTTT,CASSVEAGGYTDTQYF
NA,TRBD1,TRBV7-2,TRBJ1-2,TGTGCCAGCAGCTCCCGCCAGGGGGCGCTGGGGGGCTACACCTTC,CASSSRQGALGGYTF
once,NA,TRBV5-1,TRBJ1-5,TGCGCCAGCAGCTTGGAGCCAGGAAGTCAGCCCCAGCATTTT,CASSLEPGSQPQHF
once,NA,TRBV5-6,TRBJ1-4,TGTGCCAGCAGCTTAGTACAGAATGAAAAACTGTTTTTT,CASSLVQNEKLFF
NA,NA,TRBV18,TRBJ2-1,TGTGCCAGCTCACCCCTGGACAGTACCAATGAGCAGTTCTTC,CASSPLDSTNEQFF
NA,TRBD1,TRBV25-1,TRBJ2-6,TGTGCCAGCAGTGAAACCGGGACAGGTCTATCTGGGGCCAACGTCCTGACTTTC,CASSETGTGLSGANVLTF
few,NA,TRBV7-9,TRBJ2-7,TGTGCCAGCAGCTTACCGGGTTACGAGCAGTACTTC,CASSLPGYEQYF
NA,NA,TRBV6-5,TRBJ2-5,TGTGCCAGCAGTACTCACCAGGGGCTTCAAGAGACCCAGTACTTC,CASSTHQGLQETQYF
NA,NA,TRBV27,TRBJ2-1,TGTGCCAGCAGACGAACACAGGGCGAGCAGTTCTTC,CASRRTQGEQFF